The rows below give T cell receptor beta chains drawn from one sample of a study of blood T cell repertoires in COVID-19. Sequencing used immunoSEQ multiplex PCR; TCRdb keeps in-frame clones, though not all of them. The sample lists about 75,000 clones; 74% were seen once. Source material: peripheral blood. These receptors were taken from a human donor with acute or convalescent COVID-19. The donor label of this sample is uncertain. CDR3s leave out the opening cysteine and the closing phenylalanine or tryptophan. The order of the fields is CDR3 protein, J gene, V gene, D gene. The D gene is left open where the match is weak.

CDR3 protein: ASSFQGNQPQH
J gene: TRBJ1-5
V gene: TRBV28
D gene: -

CDR3 protein: ASSQAGLNTEAF
J gene: TRBJ1-1
V gene: TRBV3-1/TRBV3-2
D gene: -

CDR3 protein: ASSDSNSGNTIY
J gene: TRBJ1-3
V gene: TRBV6-1
D gene: -

CDR3 protein: ASNNLVYGYT
J gene: TRBJ1-2
V gene: TRBV19
D gene: -

CDR3 protein: ASSPQGGEGQPQH
J gene: TRBJ1-5
V gene: TRBV2
D gene: TRBD1

CDR3 protein: ASSRTGVGNTIY
J gene: TRBJ1-3
V gene: TRBV5-4
D gene: TRBD1

CDR3 protein: ASSPPGVSGYT
J gene: TRBJ1-2
V gene: TRBV27
D gene: -

CDR3 protein: ASSQLGRETQY
J gene: TRBJ2-5
V gene: TRBV6-5
D gene: -

CDR3 protein: ASSGRDRGLAGELF
J gene: TRBJ2-2
V gene: TRBV5-1
D gene: TRBD1

CDR3 protein: ASSLTGTNSPLH
J gene: TRBJ1-6
V gene: TRBV7-2
D gene: TRBD1

CDR3 protein: ASKAGASGQETQY
J gene: TRBJ2-5
V gene: TRBV2
D gene: -

CDR3 protein: ASSSHPSSYNEQF
J gene: TRBJ2-1
V gene: TRBV3-1/TRBV3-2
D gene: -

CDR3 protein: AISESIVAGDFTEAF
J gene: TRBJ1-1
V gene: TRBV10-3
D gene: -

CDR3 protein: ASSLTTSGADTQY
J gene: TRBJ2-3
V gene: TRBV11-2
D gene: TRBD2

CDR3 protein: SVGRGPNTEAF
J gene: TRBJ1-1
V gene: TRBV29-1
D gene: TRBD1

CDR3 protein: AWRDRGTAEAF
J gene: TRBJ1-1
V gene: TRBV30
D gene: -

CDR3 protein: ASSPQGIDGYT
J gene: TRBJ1-2
V gene: TRBV7-9
D gene: -

CDR3 protein: ASSKRQGLAGVSYEQY
J gene: TRBJ2-7
V gene: TRBV7-9
D gene: TRBD2

CDR3 protein: ASSGQYLTGSQETQY
J gene: TRBJ2-5
V gene: TRBV7-6
D gene: TRBD1

CDR3 protein: ASSRTQGTDTQY
J gene: TRBJ2-3
V gene: TRBV5-1
D gene: -

CDR3 protein: ARHAVTSGHEQF
J gene: TRBJ2-1
V gene: TRBV19
D gene: TRBD2

CDR3 protein: ASSHRHNQPQH
J gene: TRBJ1-5
V gene: TRBV14
D gene: -

CDR3 protein: ASSPDIGDTQY
J gene: TRBJ2-3
V gene: TRBV18
D gene: -

CDR3 protein: ASSGRTSGTDTQY
J gene: TRBJ2-3
V gene: TRBV11-3
D gene: TRBD2

CDR3 protein: ASSPVQGTANTGELF
J gene: TRBJ2-2
V gene: TRBV18
D gene: -

CDR3 protein: SASGSGVAYNEQF
J gene: TRBJ2-1
V gene: TRBV20-1
D gene: TRBD2

CDR3 protein: ASSQEASRGHGYT
J gene: TRBJ1-2
V gene: TRBV4-1
D gene: TRBD1

CDR3 protein: ASSLQGQGSGYT
J gene: TRBJ1-2
V gene: TRBV5-1
D gene: TRBD1

CDR3 protein: ANGQGAGNTIY
J gene: TRBJ1-3
V gene: TRBV10-3
D gene: TRBD1

CDR3 protein: ASRLTGGLQETQY
J gene: TRBJ2-5
V gene: TRBV7-9
D gene: TRBD1

CDR3 protein: SVTLAIYNEQF
J gene: TRBJ2-1
V gene: TRBV29-1
D gene: -

CDR3 protein: ASSLLAGVADTQY
J gene: TRBJ2-3
V gene: TRBV7-9
D gene: TRBD2

CDR3 protein: ASSQGASGGNYEQY
J gene: TRBJ2-7
V gene: TRBV4-3
D gene: -

CDR3 protein: ASSWGRSYEQY
J gene: TRBJ2-7
V gene: TRBV6-1
D gene: -

CDR3 protein: ASSLRQALAYSNQPQH
J gene: TRBJ1-5
V gene: TRBV28
D gene: -

CDR3 protein: ASSLWWRGGGEQF
J gene: TRBJ2-1
V gene: TRBV5-4
D gene: TRBD2

CDR3 protein: ASSQEDRGGTNEKLF
J gene: TRBJ1-4
V gene: TRBV3-1/TRBV3-2
D gene: TRBD1

CDR3 protein: ASSKFQGKAWAEAF
J gene: TRBJ1-1
V gene: TRBV21-1
D gene: -

CDR3 protein: ASSSGTGFSGANVLT
J gene: TRBJ2-6
V gene: TRBV3-1/TRBV3-2
D gene: TRBD1

CDR3 protein: ASSLASLAGGPRIAYEQY
J gene: TRBJ2-7
V gene: TRBV7-8
D gene: TRBD2

CDR3 protein: ASSSPSSYEQY
J gene: TRBJ2-7
V gene: TRBV28
D gene: -

CDR3 protein: ASSRTVENSPLH
J gene: TRBJ1-6
V gene: TRBV11-2
D gene: -

CDR3 protein: ASSLDRQPIETQY
J gene: TRBJ2-5
V gene: TRBV5-8
D gene: -

CDR3 protein: ASSLGGTVRNEKLF
J gene: TRBJ1-4
V gene: TRBV4-1
D gene: -

CDR3 protein: ASSLASSPKQF
J gene: TRBJ2-1
V gene: TRBV7-2
D gene: -

CDR3 protein: ASAGQGGRSTEAF
J gene: TRBJ1-1
V gene: TRBV7-8
D gene: TRBD1

CDR3 protein: ASSVASGTDTQY
J gene: TRBJ2-3
V gene: TRBV7-2
D gene: -

CDR3 protein: AISDQGFTGNTIY
J gene: TRBJ1-3
V gene: TRBV10-3
D gene: -

CDR3 protein: ASSPGLRETQY
J gene: TRBJ2-5
V gene: TRBV18
D gene: -

CDR3 protein: ASSKKNSRSSYEQY
J gene: TRBJ2-7
V gene: TRBV21-1
D gene: -

CDR3 protein: ATESTGQGYT
J gene: TRBJ1-2
V gene: TRBV28
D gene: -

CDR3 protein: ATSRAAGRNYGYT
J gene: TRBJ1-2
V gene: TRBV15
D gene: -

CDR3 protein: ASRPYRASTDTQY
J gene: TRBJ2-3
V gene: TRBV7-9
D gene: -

CDR3 protein: ASTSQMNTEAF
J gene: TRBJ1-1
V gene: TRBV7-6
D gene: -